The rows below give T cell receptor beta chains drawn from one sample of a study of a mutant IDH1 vaccine in newly diagnosed glioma. Profiling relied on immunoSEQ multiplex PCR, and the TCRdb table lists in-frame clones only, not all of them. The sample shows approximately 50,000 clones, approximately 87% of them seen only once. Which antigens these TCRs recognize remains unknown. Material: PBMCs, obtained from a glioma patient whose treatment included an IDH1 peptide vaccine. The receptors stem from a man aged 35-49 years with glioma. CDR3s include the opening cysteine and the closing phenylalanine or tryptophan. Size values are once, few and many counts, or a class for expanded clones, and some rows have none.

size	length	V	J	CDR3
-	13	TRBV18	TRBJ2-7	CASSPDSLYEQYF
-	13	TRBV5-8	TRBJ2-1	CASSMDGGNEQFF
few	13	TRBV6-1	TRBJ1-5	CASVMSGNQPQHF
-	15	TRBV6-1	TRBJ1-1	CASRAGQGTNTEAFF
-	16	TRBV10-1	TRBJ2-1	CASSSLAGGTVNEQFF
-	15	TRBV18	TRBJ2-2	CASSADDRNTGELFF
-	14	TRBV9	TRBJ1-1	CASSEGPGGTEAFF
-	14	TRBV5-1	TRBJ2-7	CASSLSGQGGEQYF
-	14	TRBV19	TRBJ2-2	CATSSGQGTGELFF
-	16	TRBV4-2	TRBJ2-5	CASSQETSGSGETQYF
-	14	TRBV7-9	TRBJ2-5	CASSGRQGEETQYF
-	17	TRBV14	TRBJ2-6	CASSQADPGSGANVLTF
-	17	TRBV5-4	TRBJ2-3	CASSQGTGAGGSGTQYF
-	14	TRBV9	TRBJ2-2	CASSVGGRPGELFF
-	14	TRBV5-6	TRBJ2-1	CASSPRQTNNEQFF
-	13	TRBV27	TRBJ2-3	CASSLSRADTQYF
-	15	TRBV15	TRBJ1-3	CATSRPDRKGNTIYF
-	14	TRBV5-1	TRBJ2-5	CASSSVGGLETQYF
few	15	TRBV2	TRBJ1-5	CASSGRGIRNQPQHF
-	17	TRBV2	TRBJ2-7	CASSESVGLAVGYEQYF
once	14	TRBV6-1	TRBJ2-7	CASSEATGTYEQYF
-	14	TRBV29-1	TRBJ1-1	CSVGGRGHFPEAFF
once	15	TRBV11-2	TRBJ2-6	CASSSDRGGANVLTF
once	16	TRBV19	TRBJ1-5	CASSPDRAYSNQPQHF
-	14	TRBV27	TRBJ1-2	CASSFGRRGGGYTF
-	14	TRBV7-2	TRBJ2-7	CASSFSGSSYEQYF
once	15	TRBV6-6	TRBJ1-5	CATMDRDLRNQPQHF
-	13	TRBV5-4	TRBJ2-1	CASSPDLFNEQFF
-	13	TRBV7-9	TRBJ2-7	CASTWGRVNEQYF
-	16	TRBV5-6	TRBJ2-1	CASSSHGLAGVFEQFF
few	15	TRBV6-5	TRBJ2-7	CASRMGRAATYEQYF
-	13	TRBV7-9	TRBJ1-5	CASSQTGDQPQHF
-	13	TRBV6-1	TRBJ1-1	CASSEVGHTEAFF
-	15	TRBV28	TRBJ2-5	CASSIGQGEVETQYF
-	16	TRBV4-2	TRBJ2-1	CASSQALAGGYNEQFF
few	10	TRBV20-1	TRBJ1-1	CSALGGEAFF
-	16	TRBV5-1	TRBJ1-4	CASSLRSGTTNEKLFF
few	11	TRBV29-1	TRBJ1-4	CSVWFNEKLFF
-	15	TRBV5-1	TRBJ2-2	CASSLALANTGELFF
-	13	TRBV6-5	TRBJ2-2	CASSYSLTGELFF